Described below is a single T cell receptor beta chain sequence and its context. This clone was observed a single time. Its target antigen remains unknown. Per-base quality was not reported, and no clone a single base away is much larger than it. Whole blood was collected in K2EDTA tubes by collaborating institutions according to the institutions' own protocols. For TCRbeta analysis, collaborators shipped samples as frozen whole blood, isolated PBMCs, or DNA extracted from either of those sample types. The sample originates from a study of blood T cell repertoires in COVID-19 (TCRdb year 2020). A note on the overall study: Collaborator samples came from the United States, Italy and Spain and covered acute and convalescent phases of COVID-19. The repertoires were released in a freely available public database meant as a resource for research on the immune response to SARS-CoV-2. Subjects who had been exposed to COVID-19, were actively infected with it, or had recovered from it provided the deeply sampled blood TCRbeta repertoires that made up the dataset. The prospective study material was composed of cDNA or gDNA derived from T cells, B-cell-depleted T cells, or PBMCs. Nearly every sample came with metadata listing a de-identified subject ID, COVID-19 status, age in years and sex. Where available, HLA class I and class II types were taken from metadata supplied by the sample provider and were not determined by assay-based typing. Samples were obtained from the ongoing ImmuneRACE study (first 160 participants) and from 950 to 1,500 subjects provided by 6 global collaborators. What the authors observed across the whole study: The amount of clinical and demographic metadata varied by source and participant and was provided uncurated.

The CDR3 holds 13 amino acids from the cysteine to the phenylalanine. Only the CDR3 part of the read is kept: 39 bases, read in frame from the first base. The germline V end is reduced by 4 bases and the J end by 8 bases; junction bases left unmatched: 8. CDR1 and CDR2, per the germline V gene, are SGHRS and YFSETQ. TCRbeta CDR3 regions were amplified from genomic DNA by means of the immunoSEQ Assay, a bias-controlled multiplex PCR. The paper's data handling went like this. The number of nucleated cells in each sample was estimated from the amplification of reference gene primers within the assay. Sequence reads were collapsed and filtered to measure the absolute abundance of every unique TCRbeta CDR3 rearrangement. For each sample, productive Simpson clonality was calculated by taking the square root of Simpson's diversity index across productive rearrangements. In TCRdb, the immuneACCESS table is reduced to in-frame sequences with V and J assigned. These tables do not hold every clone; where another copy was compared, an unresolved V gene accounts for under half, and the others remain unexplained. Clone size and V and J calls were adopted from that table, with D and trimming inferred from the DNA. In this sample the table shows roughly 74,000 clones, just under 85% of which occur a single time. The top ten clonotypes cover approximately 35% of the sample.

The rearranged segments are TRBV5-1 and TRBJ1-2; the junction holds 7 bases that match TRBD1. The source of this sequence is a man aged 70 or older with acute or convalescent COVID-19. Input material: peripheral blood. Here the CDR3 is given as CASSTGDGRGYTF. At the DNA level, the sequence is TGCGCCAGCAGCACAGGGGACGGTCGAGGCTACACCTTC.